Sequencing of this T cell receptor (beta chain) was carried out in a study of T cell responses to AZD1222 COVID-19 vaccine. This table comes from immunoSEQ multiplex PCR, and its TCRdb copy is limited to in-frame clones, with some not included. The sample records 150,000 or so clones, roughly 90% being singletons. V gave up 4 bases and J gave up 8 bases; unmatched junction bases: 14. Germline CDR1 SGHTS, CDR2 YDEGEE. There are 16 residues in the CDR3. A single count supports this clone. This clonotype originated in an adult who received the AZD1222 COVID-19 vaccine. The rearrangement joins TRBV5-8 to TRBJ2-1; 8 bases align to TRBD2. Here the sequenced sample was peripheral blood, taken 28 days after the second AZD1222 dose. The CDR3 DNA is TGTGCCAGCAGCCACCGGGGGGGGCTGGCTAAGGATGAGCAGTTCTTC. Its protein is CASSHRGGLAKDEQFF.